This T cell receptor (beta chain) was sequenced during a study of CD8 T cells in Susac syndrome. This clonotype showed up just once. The ends were cut back, 5 bases at V and 4 bases at J, with 12 bases in the middle. Germline assignment: CDR1 SGHNT and CDR2 YYREEE (reference sequence). This CDR3 region has 13 residues. In blood CD8+ and CD4+ T cells, TCR beta underwent sequencing. It was with random hexamers that roughly 0.45 to 1 ug RNA was reverse transcribed. A single record per CDR3 protein comes from TCRdb applying MiXCR to the immunoSEQ multiplex PCR reads. This table holds 100,000 to 150,000 distinct CDR3 sequences, roughly 94% found once.

The source of this sequence is a human donor in good health. Sequencing used CD4+ T cells from PBMCs. The chain links TRBV5-4 to TRBJ1-1; D is unresolved. This CDR3 is CASSSGAITEAFF. CDR3 DNA sequence: TGTGCCAGCAGTTCCGGCGCGATCACTGAAGCTTTCTTT.